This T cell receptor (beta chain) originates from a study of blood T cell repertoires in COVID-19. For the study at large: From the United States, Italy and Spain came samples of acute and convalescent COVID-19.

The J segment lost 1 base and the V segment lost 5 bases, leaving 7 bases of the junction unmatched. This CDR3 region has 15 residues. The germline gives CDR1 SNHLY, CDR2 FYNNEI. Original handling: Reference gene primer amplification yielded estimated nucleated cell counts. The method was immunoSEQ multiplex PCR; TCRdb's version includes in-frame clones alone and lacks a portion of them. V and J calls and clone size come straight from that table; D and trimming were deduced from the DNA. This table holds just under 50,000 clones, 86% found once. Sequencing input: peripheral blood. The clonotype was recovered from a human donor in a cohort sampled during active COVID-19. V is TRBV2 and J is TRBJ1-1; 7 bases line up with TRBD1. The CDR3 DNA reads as TGTGCCAGCAGTCCCCCGACAGGGTCGAACACTGAAGCTTTCTTT. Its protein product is CASSPPTGSNTEAFF.